This TCR beta chain stems from a study of blood T cell repertoires in COVID-19. Study summary: Acute and convalescent COVID-19 samples came from the United States, Italy and Spain. Nucleic acid was either cDNA or gDNA, and it came from T cells, B-cell-depleted T cells, or PBMCs.

The germline CDR1 and CDR2 sequences are LNHDA and SQIVND (reference sequence). There are 15 residues in the CDR3. V lost 1 base, J lost 2 bases, and 12 bases lay in between. The sample holds one count of this clone. Assay: immunoSEQ multiplex PCR; the TCRdb copy retains only in-frame clones and omits some. The sample contains 60,000 to 75,000 clones, about 85% of which appear only once. This clonotype originated in a woman aged 50 to 60 with COVID-19, enrolled during active disease. The chain couples TRBV19 to TRBJ2-7; D gene uncertain. The sequenced sample was peripheral blood. CDR3 bases: TGTGCCAGTAGTATAGGGTCCCAAACTCCCTACGAGCAGTACTTC. Its protein product is CASSIGSQTPYEQYF.